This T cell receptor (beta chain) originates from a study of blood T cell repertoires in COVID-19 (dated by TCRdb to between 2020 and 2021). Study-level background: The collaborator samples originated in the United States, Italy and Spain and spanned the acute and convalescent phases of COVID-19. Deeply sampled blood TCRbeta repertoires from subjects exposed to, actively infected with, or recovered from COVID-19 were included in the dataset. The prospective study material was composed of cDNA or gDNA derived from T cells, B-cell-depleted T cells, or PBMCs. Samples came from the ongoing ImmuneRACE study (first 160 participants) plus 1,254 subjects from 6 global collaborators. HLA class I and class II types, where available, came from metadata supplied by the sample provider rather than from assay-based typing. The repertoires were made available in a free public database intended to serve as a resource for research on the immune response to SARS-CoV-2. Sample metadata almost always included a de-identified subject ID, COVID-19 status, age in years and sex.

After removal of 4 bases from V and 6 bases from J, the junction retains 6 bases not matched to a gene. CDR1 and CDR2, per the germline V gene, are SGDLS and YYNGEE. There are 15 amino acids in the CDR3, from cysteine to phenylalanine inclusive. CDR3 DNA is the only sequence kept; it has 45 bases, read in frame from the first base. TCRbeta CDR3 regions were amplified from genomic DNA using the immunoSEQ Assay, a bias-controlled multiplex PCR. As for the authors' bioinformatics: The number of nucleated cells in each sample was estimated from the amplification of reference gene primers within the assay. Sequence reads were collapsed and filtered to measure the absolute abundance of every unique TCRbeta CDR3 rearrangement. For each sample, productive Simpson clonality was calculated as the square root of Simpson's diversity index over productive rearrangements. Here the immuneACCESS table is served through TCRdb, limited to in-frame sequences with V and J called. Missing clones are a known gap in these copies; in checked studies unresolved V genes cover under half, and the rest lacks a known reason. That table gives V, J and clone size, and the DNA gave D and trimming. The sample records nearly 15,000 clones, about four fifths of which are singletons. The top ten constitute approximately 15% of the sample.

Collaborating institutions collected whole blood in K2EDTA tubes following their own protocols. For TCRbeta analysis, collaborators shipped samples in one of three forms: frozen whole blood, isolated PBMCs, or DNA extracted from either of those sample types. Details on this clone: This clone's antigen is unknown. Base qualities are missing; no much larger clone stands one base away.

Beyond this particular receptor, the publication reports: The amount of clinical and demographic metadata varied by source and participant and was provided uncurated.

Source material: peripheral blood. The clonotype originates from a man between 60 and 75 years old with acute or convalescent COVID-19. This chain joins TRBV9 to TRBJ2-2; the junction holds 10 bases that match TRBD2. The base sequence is TGTGCCAGCAGCAACAAGAGCGGGAGGGCCGGGGAGCTGTTTTTT. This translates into CASSNKSGRAGELFF.